The clone carrying this TCR beta chain has at least ten counts. What it binds is not known. The data belong to a study of CD8 T cells in ankylosing spondylitis. Study outcomes and limitations: Within ankylosing spondylitis blood, a TCR beta motif made up of several highly homologous variants appeared to be characteristic. Within matched ankylosing spondylitis synovial fluid, disease-linked clones were reportedly significantly enriched. Past research had described some motif variants in reactive arthritis synovial fluid and blood.

Making the TCR beta libraries involved quantitative 5'-RACE with molecular barcodes. TCRdb redid the calling of the 5' RACE reads with MiXCR, one entry per CDR3 protein. The repertoire holds about 240,000 distinct CDR3 sequences, about 10% seen once, with around 6.5% in the top ten. The receptor was isolated from a male donor with ankylosing spondylitis or in good health (not recorded which). The sample comprised blood, either unsorted or a sorted T cell fraction (not recorded which).

In nucleotides, the CDR3 is TGTGCCAGCAGCGCTCCAGGGAGTGGGAGCAATGAGCAGTTCTTC. Translating gives CASSAPGSGSNEQFF. This rearrangement joins TRBV9 to TRBJ2-1, with D perhaps matching TRBD1 or TRBD2 (5 bases each). The CDR3 runs to 15 residues. V was shortened by 3 bases and J by 6 bases, with 16 bases between the two germline ends. Germline values: CDR1 SGDLS, CDR2 YYNGEE.